The clone carrying this T cell receptor (beta chain) was seen only a few times. These data come from a study of blood T cell repertoires in COVID-19. In the original analysis: Estimates of nucleated cell counts were drawn from the amplification of reference gene primers. The data were produced by immunoSEQ multiplex PCR, yet TCRdb's version contains in-frame clones alone and is incomplete. V and J calls and clone size are those listed in that table; D and trimming were worked out from the DNA. The table shows over 200,000 clones, with around 90% occurring only once. V was trimmed by 0 bases and J by 3 bases, leaving 6 bases between them. Germline lookup yields CDR1 SGHRS and CDR2 YFSETQ. This CDR3 has 13 amino acids.

Sequenced sample: PBMCs or T cells enriched from blood (not recorded which). The clonotype originates from a man aged 25-40 years who had recovered from COVID-19. The rearrangement links TRBV5-1 to TRBJ2-5; D unresolved. The CDR3 bases are TGCGCCAGCAGCTTGGGGCAGAAAGAGACCCAGTACTTC. The encoded protein is CASSLGQKETQYF.